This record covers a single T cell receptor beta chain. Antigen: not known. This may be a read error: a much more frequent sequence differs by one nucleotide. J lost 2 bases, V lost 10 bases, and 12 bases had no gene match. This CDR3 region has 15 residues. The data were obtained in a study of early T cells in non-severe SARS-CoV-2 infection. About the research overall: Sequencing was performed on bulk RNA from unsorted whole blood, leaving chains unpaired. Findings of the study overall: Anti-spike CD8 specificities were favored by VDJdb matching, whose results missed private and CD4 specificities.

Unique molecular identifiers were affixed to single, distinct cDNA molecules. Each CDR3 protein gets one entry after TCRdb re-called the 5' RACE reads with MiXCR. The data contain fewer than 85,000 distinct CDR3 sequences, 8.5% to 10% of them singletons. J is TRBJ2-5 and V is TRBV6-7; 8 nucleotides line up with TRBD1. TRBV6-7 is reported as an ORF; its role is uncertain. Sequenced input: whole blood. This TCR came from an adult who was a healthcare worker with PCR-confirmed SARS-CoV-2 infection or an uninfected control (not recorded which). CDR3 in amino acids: CANTAWRDRQETQYF. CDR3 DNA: TGTGCCAACACCGCTTGGAGGGACAGGCAAGAGACCCAGTACTTC.